A selection of T cell receptor beta chains follows, all from one sample in a study of blood T cells in healthy people across ages. Via MiXCR, TCRdb re-called the 5' RACE reads, giving one row per CDR3 protein. Of approximately 800,000 distinct CDR3 sequences detected, roughly 64% appear once; the ten largest clones hold approximately 20%. The sequencing input was blood. Source of these receptors: a man aged 30-40 years in good health. The CDR3 runs from the conserved cysteine through the conserved F or W. The D gene is left open where the match is weak. Clone size is shown for a subset of rows, as once, few, many or a class of expanded clone.

abundance: NA; j_gene: TRBJ2-5; v_gene: TRBV20-1; d_gene: NA; CDR3nt: TGCAGTGCTAGAGATTTGAAGGGGGGTCGAGAGACCCAGTACTTC; CDR3aa: CSARDLKGGRETQYF
abundance: NA; j_gene: TRBJ2-1; v_gene: TRBV20-1; d_gene: NA; CDR3nt: TGCAGTGCTAGAGACCCCTTCGGGGTAGCTTACAATGAGCAGTTCTTC; CDR3aa: CSARDPFGVAYNEQFF
abundance: NA; j_gene: TRBJ1-2; v_gene: TRBV6-6; d_gene: NA; CDR3nt: TGTGCCAGCAGTTCACCGCTGGGACGGGAGGGCTATGGCTACACCTTC; CDR3aa: CASSSPLGREGYGYTF
abundance: NA; j_gene: TRBJ2-7; v_gene: TRBV7-9; d_gene: NA; CDR3nt: TGTGCCAGCAGCGCCGACGACACAGAGTACTACGAGCAGTACTTC; CDR3aa: CASSADDTEYYEQYF
abundance: once; j_gene: TRBJ1-4; v_gene: TRBV7-2; d_gene: TRBD1; CDR3nt: TGTGCCAGCAGCTACCGAGGGGCAACAGGGGGAGTGCGGGAAAAACTGTTTTTT; CDR3aa: CASSYRGATGGVREKLFF
abundance: NA; j_gene: TRBJ2-7; v_gene: TRBV24-1; d_gene: TRBD1; CDR3nt: TGTGCCACCAGTGATTTGGGACAGGTTGCCTACGAGCAGTACTTC; CDR3aa: CATSDLGQVAYEQYF
abundance: few; j_gene: TRBJ1-2; v_gene: TRBV3-1; d_gene: NA; CDR3nt: TGTGCCAGCAGCCCACTCTTGCGGGGACCTCCGGTCCCGGGCTACACCTTC; CDR3aa: CASSPLLRGPPVPGYTF
abundance: many; j_gene: TRBJ2-3; v_gene: TRBV7-2; d_gene: TRBD1; CDR3nt: TGTGCCAGCAGCCCGGGGACAGGGGACATAGATACGCAGTATTTT; CDR3aa: CASSPGTGDIDTQYF
abundance: NA; j_gene: TRBJ2-7; v_gene: TRBV7-9; d_gene: NA; CDR3nt: TGTGCCAGCAGCCGGCCAATGTCCGAGCAGTACTTC; CDR3aa: CASSRPMSEQYF
abundance: NA; j_gene: TRBJ2-5; v_gene: TRBV7-2; d_gene: TRBD2; CDR3nt: TGTGCCAGCAGCTTAAATAGCGGGCCCCTTAAAGAGACCCAGTACTTC; CDR3aa: CASSLNSGPLKETQYF
abundance: NA; j_gene: TRBJ2-1; v_gene: TRBV20-1; d_gene: NA; CDR3nt: TGCAGTGCTAGCGGGAAATCCTACAATGAGCAGTTCTTC; CDR3aa: CSASGKSYNEQFF
abundance: NA; j_gene: TRBJ2-1; v_gene: TRBV10-3; d_gene: NA; CDR3nt: TGTGCCGTCGCCCCCCTAGCAGGGAACAATGAGCAGTTCTTC; CDR3aa: CAVAPLAGNNEQFF
abundance: NA; j_gene: TRBJ2-7; v_gene: TRBV6-5; d_gene: NA; CDR3nt: TGTGCCAGCAGTTCGACCGCGTTCAGCGGACTAAGCTCCTACGAGCAGTACTTC; CDR3aa: CASSSTAFSGLSSYEQYF
abundance: NA; j_gene: TRBJ1-1; v_gene: TRBV5-1; d_gene: NA; CDR3nt: TGCGCCAGCAGCGGGATGCAGGGTTTTAACACTGAAGCTTTCTTT; CDR3aa: CASSGMQGFNTEAFF
abundance: NA; j_gene: TRBJ1-6; v_gene: TRBV5-1; d_gene: NA; CDR3nt: TGCGCCAGCAGCTCTGGACACGCCGAATCACCCCTCCACTTT; CDR3aa: CASSSGHAESPLHF
abundance: few; j_gene: TRBJ2-1; v_gene: TRBV4-3; d_gene: NA; CDR3nt: TGCGCCAGCAGCCCCGCGGCTGGACGGGTCAGCTCCTACAATGAGCAGTTCTTC; CDR3aa: CASSPAAGRVSSYNEQFF
abundance: NA; j_gene: TRBJ1-6; v_gene: TRBV4-3; d_gene: NA; CDR3nt: TGCGCCAGCAGCCGATCAACGGATATTAATTCACCCCTCCACTTT; CDR3aa: CASSRSTDINSPLHF
abundance: NA; j_gene: TRBJ2-5; v_gene: TRBV10-3; d_gene: NA; CDR3nt: TGTGCCATCAGCCTGGCGGGCCTTATGGAGACCCAGTACTTC; CDR3aa: CAISLAGLMETQYF
abundance: once; j_gene: TRBJ2-1; v_gene: TRBV20-1; d_gene: TRBD2; CDR3nt: TGCAGTGCTAGAGCGCTAAGGGTCCGACTAGCGGGGAATTACAATGAGCAGTTCTTC; CDR3aa: CSARALRVRLAGNYNEQFF
abundance: few; j_gene: TRBJ2-1; v_gene: TRBV6-5; d_gene: TRBD2; CDR3nt: TGTGCCAGCAGTCACTCCCCGGGACTAGCGGCTTGGGACAATGAGCAGTTCTTC; CDR3aa: CASSHSPGLAAWDNEQFF